One sample yielded the 21 T cell receptor beta chains listed below, sequenced in a study of cytomegalovirus exposure and HLA in healthy donors. Primers included in the PCR were 60 Vbeta and 13 Jbeta primers. Method: immunoSEQ multiplex PCR; TCRdb's copy keeps in-frame clones and lacks some. Found here are about 140,000 clones, 65% to 70% of them singletons; the top ten hold roughly 10%. The sequencing sample was made of PBMCs. The receptors stem from a man between 25 and 39 years old in good health and CMV-seropositive.

The J gene is TRBJ2-1, the V gene TRBV19; TRBD2 is a possible D gene (5 bases). The V gene lost 1 base and the J gene lost 2 bases, with 9 bases spanning the gap. This CDR3 contains 15 residues. Per germline, CDR1 LNHDA and CDR2 SQIVND (reference sequence). CDR3 coding DNA: TGTGCCAGTAGTATAGGGGAGCACCCCTACAATGAGCAGTTCTTC. Protein: CASSIGEHPYNEQFF.

The chain joins TRBV27 to TRBJ2-1; 9 bases agree with TRBD1. CDR1 MNHEY and CDR2 SMNVEV come from the germline V gene (reference sequence). The J segment lost 4 bases and the V segment lost 5 bases, leaving 9 bases of the junction unmatched. The CDR3 sequence is 16 residues long. CDR3 DNA sequence: TGTGCCAGCAGTCCGAGCCGGGACAGGGTTTACAATGAGCAGTTCTTC. Amino acids: CASSPSRDRVYNEQFF.

The V gene is TRBV7-3, the J gene TRBJ1-5; D is unresolved. Trimming took 1 base from V and 9 from J, leaving 13 bases between them. Germline lookup yields CDR1 SGHTA and CDR2 FQGTGA. CDR3 length: 14 residues. In DNA, the CDR3 is TGTGCCAGCAGCTTAAACGGGGAGCGGAGGCCCCAGCATTTT. This sequence encodes CASSLNGERRPQHF.

This clone was picked up one time. The rearrangement uses TRBV9 and TRBJ2-5, with a weak D call TRBD2 (6 bases). CDR3 length: 15 amino acids. In germline, CDR1 is SGDLS, CDR2 YYNGEE. With 0 bases removed from V and 0 bases from J, the gap between germline ends came to 9 bases. The CDR3: CASSVGRGNQETQYF. The CDR3 DNA is TGTGCCAGCAGCGTAGGGAGGGGCAACCAAGAGACCCAGTACTTC. The full variable domain, completed using reference TRBV9 and TRBJ2-5, is DSGVTQTPKHLITATGQRVTLRCSPRSGDLSVYWYQQSLDQGLQFLIQYYNGEERAKGNILERFSAQQFPDLHSELNLSSLELGDSALYFCASSVGRGNQETQYFGPGTRLLVL.

On this clone: The junction differs from germline at one of its ends, possibly a read error. The chain links TRBV7-9 to TRBJ2-7, with 10 positions matching TRBD2. Germline CDR1 and CDR2: SEHNR and FQNEAQ (reference sequence). This CDR3 has 15 amino acids. The CDR3 DNA follows: TGTTCCAGCAGCTCCCTAGTAGCGGGAGGCTACGAGCAGTACTTC. It specifies CSSSSLVAGGYEQYF.

This chain uses TRBV5-4 with TRBJ2-1; D unclear. The CDR3 has 15 amino acids. Germline-derived CDR1 and CDR2 are SGHNT and YYREEE (reference sequence). V dropped 0 bases and J dropped 1 base, with 8 bases sitting between them. The CDR3 DNA is TGTGCCAGCAGCTTGGTTGGCAGTTCCTACAATGAGCAGTTCTTC. Amino acid sequence: CASSLVGSSYNEQFF.

This chain uses TRBV30 with TRBJ2-1, with D possibly TRBD1 on 5 matching bases. CDR3 length: 13 amino acids. Germline values: CDR1 GTSNPN, CDR2 SVGIG (reference sequence). V was shortened by 1 base and J by 4 bases, with 8 bases between the two germline ends. CDR3 loop: CAWSADSYNEQFF. CDR3 nucleotide sequence: TGTGCCTGGAGTGCAGACAGTTACAATGAGCAGTTCTTC. The full variable domain, its missing parts supplied by reference TRBV30 and TRBJ2-1, is SQTIHQWPATLVQPVGSPLSLECTVEGTSNPNLYWYRQAAGRGLQLLFYSVGIGQISSEVPQNLSASRPQDRQFILSSKKLLLSDSGFYLCAWSADSYNEQFFGPGTRLTVL.

This clone is a singleton in its sample. The V and J genes are TRBV6-9 and TRBJ2-6, with 9 bases fitting TRBD1. The CDR3 consists of 18 residues. Per the germline V gene, CDR1 is MNHGY and CDR2 is SVAAGI. With V trimmed by 8 bases and J by 6 bases, 17 bases remained unmatched. CDR3 DNA: TGTGCCAGCTTTCTTCCGGGACAGGGCGATTCGGAGGCCAACGTCCTGACTTTC. Translation: CASFLPGQGDSEANVLTF.

This clone was observed a handful of times. V usage is TRBV28 and J usage is TRBJ1-1; 7 positions agree with TRBD1. Losses at the gene ends were 4 bases for V and 5 bases for J; bases not matched to a gene: 16. This CDR3 has 17 residues. The germline V gene encodes CDR1 MDHEN and CDR2 SYDVKM. CDR3 protein: CASSYLTQGMGLTEAFF. Here the CDR3 DNA reads TGTGCCAGCAGTTATTTAACACAGGGGATGGGGTTAACTGAAGCTTTCTTT. The entire variable domain, with the rest obtained from reference TRBV28 and TRBJ1-1, is as follows: DVKVTQSSRYLVKRTGEKVFLECVQDMDHENMFWYRQDPGLGLRLIYFSYDVKMKEKGDIPEGYSVSREKKERFSLILESASTNQTSMYLCASSYLTQGMGLTEAFFGQGTRLTVV.

The chain carries TRBV7-6 and TRBJ2-1; D remains ambiguous. CDR1 and CDR2 (germline): SGHVS, FNYEAQ. V was cut by 4 bases and J by 3 bases, with 7 bases left in between. There are 13 residues in the CDR3. The CDR3 DNA reads TGTGCCAGCAGCTCACAAGACTACAATGAGCAGTTCTTC. This encodes CASSSQDYNEQFF.

The V call is TRBV28, the J call TRBJ2-6, with TRBD1 identical over 9 bases. Germline V CDR1 and CDR2: MDHEN, SYDVKM. The CDR3 length is 16 residues. The V segment lost 5 bases and the J segment 2 bases; nucleotides outside the gene matches: 4. The CDR3, as DNA: TGTGCCAGCAGTATAAACAGGGGGCCTGGGGCCAACGTCCTGACTTTC. It translates to CASSINRGPGANVLTF.

This chain joins TRBV9 and TRBJ2-2; TRBD2 might be the D (5 bases). This CDR3 has 14 amino acids. Per the germline V gene, CDR1 is SGDLS and CDR2 is YYNGEE. CDR3 coding DNA: TGTGCTACAAGGAGAAGCGGCAACACCGGGGAGCTGTTTTTT. It codes for CATRRSGNTGELFF.

This clone came up a few times. The gene calls are TRBV5-1 and TRBJ2-5, with D maybe TRBD2 (7 bases). Per germline, CDR1 SGHRS and CDR2 YFSETQ. The CDR3 runs to 16 residues. The V and J ends lost 0 bases and 11 bases respectively, with 23 bases between them. The DNA of the CDR3 is TGCGCCAGCAGCTTGGATGGGGGGGGCGGTTTTTGGGAGCAGTACTTC. Protein: CASSLDGGGGFWEQYF. Variable domain in full (rest from reference TRBV5-1 and TRBJ2-5): KAGVTQTPRYLIKTRGQQVTLSCSPISGHRSVSWYQQTPGQGLQFLFEYFSETQRNKGNFPGRFSGRQFSNSRSEMNVSTLELGDSALYLCASSLDGGGGFWEQYFGPGTRLLVL.

This clone turned up a few times. This chain links TRBV5-6 with TRBJ2-5, with D possibly being TRBD2 (7 bases). Trimming removed 7 bases at V and 8 bases at J, with 18 bases between. The CDR3 is 13 residues long. The germline CDR1 and CDR2 sequences are SGHDT and YYEEEE. CDR3 DNA: TGTGCCAGCGGGCGGGGGCCCCCCGACACCCAGTACTTC. It translates to CASGRGPPDTQYF.

The gene calls are TRBV28 and TRBJ1-2; 11 bases map to TRBD1. The CDR3 consists of 16 residues. The ends lost 6 bases at V and 4 bases at J; junction bases unmatched: 10. Per germline, CDR1 MDHEN and CDR2 SYDVKM. CDR3 sequence (DNA): TGTGCCAGCAGCATTGGGGGACAGGGGGATATCTATGGCTACACCTTC. Protein product: CASSIGGQGDIYGYTF.

The CDR3 DNA is TGTGCCAGCAGCTTGGGCGGGAGCAATGAGTTCTTC. The encoded protein is CASSLGGSNEFF. V and J are TRBV5-6 and TRBJ2-1; 7 bases fit TRBD2. V shed 0 bases and J 14 bases; nucleotides not matched to a gene: 5. This CDR3 is built from 12 residues. Germline CDR1 SGHDT, CDR2 YYEEEE. The whole variable domain, filled in from reference TRBV5-6 and TRBJ2-1, reads DAGVTQSPTHLIKTRGQQVTLRCSPKSGHDTVSWYQQALGQGPQFIFQYYEEEERQRGNFPDRFSGHQFPNYSSELNVNALLLGDSALYLCASSLGGSNEFFGPGTRLTVL.

This clone was seen a few times. V usage is TRBV7-9 and J usage is TRBJ1-2; D is undetermined. Germline V gene lookup returns CDR1 SEHNR and CDR2 FQNEAQ (reference sequence). Trimming removed 2 bases from V and 4 bases from J, with 26 bases in between. The CDR3 loop spans 19 amino acids. This chain's CDR3 is CASSLSGFEYAERLYGYTF. CDR3 sequence (DNA): TGTGCCAGCAGCTTATCTGGTTTTGAGTACGCGGAACGGCTCTATGGCTACACCTTC.

This clone came up a few times. The chain uses TRBV4-1 and TRBJ1-2; 8 bases map to TRBD1. CDR1 is MGHRA, CDR2 YSYEKL, per germline. There are 15 residues in the CDR3. V lost 4 bases to trimming and J lost 0 bases; unmatched junction nucleotides: 4. This CDR3 is CASSPRDRTNYGYTF. CDR3 sequence (DNA): TGCGCCAGCAGCCCCCGGGACAGGACTAACTATGGCTACACCTTC.

This clone was detected a few times. Other DNA sequences within the sample encode an identical CDR3. This chain uses TRBV4-2 with TRBJ2-7; TRBD2 matches at 9 bases. The germline V gene has CDR1 LGHNA and CDR2 YNFKEQ. Trimming took 1 base from V and 0 from J; bases not matched to a gene: 1. The CDR3 runs to 15 residues. The CDR3 nucleotides read TGTGCCAGCAGCCAAGGACTAGCGGACTCCTACGAGCAGTACTTC. It yields the protein CASSQGLADSYEQYF.

DNA of the CDR3: TGTGCCAGCAGCGAACCGGGACAGGGGGTTAAGACCCAGTACTTC. Translation: CASSEPGQGVKTQYF. This chain joins TRBV6-5 and TRBJ2-5; 11 bases match TRBD1. The germline V gene encodes CDR1 MNHEY and CDR2 SVGAGI. V trimming: 6 bases; J trimming: 6 bases; junction bases outside the gene matches: 9. The CDR3 length is 15 residues.

This clone was detected only a few times. The chain employs TRBV5-6 and TRBJ2-7; D unresolved. V was pared by 6 bases and J by 5 bases, with 18 bases between. Germline V lookup: CDR1 SGHDT, CDR2 YYEEEE. This CDR3 contains 14 residues. CDR3 loop: CASTTRWVGDEQYF. The CDR3 nucleotides read TGTGCCAGCACCACTCGGTGGGTAGGAGACGAGCAGTACTTC.